This T cell receptor (beta chain) came from a study of cytomegalovirus exposure and HLA in healthy donors. Study findings and constraints: The listing of 150 to 200 TCR beta chains classed them as cytomegalovirus-associated. Immune exposure information comprised only CMV serostatus.

60 Vbeta and 13 Jbeta primers were used in PCR. Here immunoSEQ multiplex PCR was the method, and the copy in TCRdb shows in-frame clones only, minus some. The sample shows under 200,000 clones, roughly 13% of them seen only once. The CDR3 totals 16 residues. Per the germline V gene, CDR1 is SGHRS and CDR2 is YFSETQ. V lost 4 bases to trimming and J lost 1 base, with 12 bases between them. With respect to this clone: What it binds is not known.

J is TRBJ2-6 and V is TRBV5-1; tentative D call: TRBD2 (6 bases). This clonotype originated in a man between 45 and 60 years old in good health and CMV-seropositive. The sample was PBMCs. The CDR3: CASSPGVLSGANVLTF. CDR3 bases: TGCGCCAGCAGCCCGGGGGTCTTATCTGGGGCCAACGTCCTGACTTTC.